Presented here are 21 T cell receptor beta chains from one specimen sequenced in a study of regulatory T cells in long-lasting Graves disease. The time point was: newly diagnosed GD, antithyroid drugs for less than 3 months. Preparation of the TCR library used RNA extracted from PBMCs. Researchers made TCR beta libraries by using iRepertoire HTBI primers and running Arm-PCR on CDR3 regions. TCRdb ran MiXCR on the multiplex PCR reads and lists one entry per CDR3 protein. This sample carries hundreds of thousands of distinct CDR3 sequences, about a sixth of them seen once, and the ten largest clones take about 20%. This material consisted of peripheral blood mononuclear cells (PBMCs), taken at new diagnosis, from a patient treated with antithyroid drugs. These receptors originate from a female donor with Graves disease.

This clonotype has only a few counts. The rearrangement uses TRBV6-1 and TRBJ1-5; TRBD1 agrees at 7 bases. The trim removed 7 bases at V and 4 bases at J, leaving 10 bases unmatched. The V gene's germline CDR1 is MNHNS and CDR2 SASEGT. The CDR3 runs to 15 residues. The CDR3 DNA reads as TGTGCCAGCACCCCTACAGGGGCGATAAATCAGCCCCAGCATTTT. It encodes CASTPTGAINQPQHF.

In its sample, this clonotype was seen many times. The rearrangement uses TRBV29-1 and TRBJ2-5; maybe TRBD2 (6 bases). The V and J ends lost 0 bases and 4 bases respectively, with 12 bases between them. The germline CDR1 and CDR2 sequences are SQVTM and ANQGSEA. CDR3 length: 14 residues. The chain's CDR3 is CSVEDNRRGETQYF. In nucleotides, the CDR3 is TGCAGCGTTGAAGATAATCGGCGGGGAGAGACCCAGTACTTC.

This clonotype was detected only a few times. At one of its ends the junction is not consistent with the germline gene, which may arise from a read error. This chain joins TRBV5-1 and TRBJ2-3; D is ambiguous. The CDR3 spans 14 residues. Germline lookup yields CDR1 SGHRS and CDR2 YFSETQ. Here the CDR3 reads CASSPWASTDTQYF. The CDR3 bases are TGCGCCAGCAGCCCCTGGGCAAGCACGGATACGCAGTATTTT.

This clonotype occurred many times. V is TRBV4-1 and J is TRBJ2-2; unclear D gene. The CDR3 consists of 14 residues. Germline loops: CDR1 MGHRA, CDR2 YSYEKL. Trimming pared 4 bases from V and 1 base from J, leaving 7 bases between. CDR3: CASSPAKNTGELFF. The DNA for the CDR3 is TGCGCCAGCAGCCCGGCTAAGAACACCGGGGAGCTGTTTTTT.

This clonotype was picked up many times. The J gene is TRBJ1-1, the V gene TRBV16, with TRBD1 identical over 8 bases. Unmatched junction bases numbered 2, after V lost 4 bases and J lost 4 bases. Germline V gives CDR1 KGHSY, CDR2 FQNENV. CDR3 length: 13 amino acids. CDR3 sequence reads: CASSRDRSTEAFF. The DNA for the CDR3 is TGTGCCAGCAGCCGGGACAGGAGCACTGAAGCTTTCTTT.

This clonotype showed up many times. This chain connects TRBV4-1 to TRBJ1-4, with 8 bases that match TRBD1. J lost 8 bases, V lost 3 bases, and 11 bases had no gene match. CDR1 is MGHRA and CDR2 is YSYEKL in the germline V gene. The CDR3 has 16 residues. As DNA, the CDR3 is TGCGCCAGCAGCCATGGACTAGACAGGGGCGGGGAAAAACTGTTTTTT. Residues: CASSHGLDRGGEKLFF.

This clonotype occurred a few times. A much larger clone differs from this one at a single base, so this may be a read error. The V call is TRBV27, the J call TRBJ2-3; 11 bases agree with TRBD2. This CDR3 is 19 amino acids long. The junction had 17 bases not matched to a gene; V was cut back by 5 bases and J by 4 bases. Germline V gene sequence: CDR1 MNHEY, CDR2 SMNVEV (reference sequence). This CDR3 reads CASSHRLAGGWLSADTQYF. The DNA of the CDR3 is TGTGCCAGCAGTCACCGCCTAGCGGGAGGTTGGCTTAGCGCAGATACGCAGTATTTT.

This clonotype showed up many times. This rearrangement joins TRBV5-1 to TRBJ2-7, with D maybe TRBD1 (6 bases). The CDR3 is 15 residues long. The V gene's germline CDR1 is SGHRS and CDR2 YFSETQ. V was cut by 3 bases and J by 5 bases, with 18 bases left in between. For the CDR3, the DNA is TGCGCCAGCAGCTCACAGGGAGTGGGTGGCAACGAGCAGTACTTC. Translation: CASSSQGVGGNEQYF.

This clonotype came up many times. The V call is TRBV6-1, the J call TRBJ1-5, with D unclear. Trimming cost V 0 bases and J 6 bases, with 6 bases left between them. This CDR3 has 13 residues. Germline V gene sequence: CDR1 MNHNS, CDR2 SASEGT. CDR3 nucleotides: TGTGCCAGCAGTGAAGCGCTGGGTCAGCCCCAGCATTTT. Amino acids: CASSEALGQPQHF.

This clonotype was picked up many times. The chain is built from TRBV20-1 and TRBJ2-7; a possible D gene is TRBD1 (6 bases). The V end lost 2 bases, the J end lost 2 bases, and 10 bases lay between the germline ends. Germline loops: CDR1 DFQATT, CDR2 SNEGSKA (reference sequence). The CDR3 covers 13 residues. CDR3 protein: CSARSTGTYEQYF. The CDR3 DNA sequence: TGCAGTGCTAGATCGACAGGTACCTACGAGCAGTACTTC.

In nucleotides, the CDR3 is TGCGCCAGCGGACTAGCGGAAAACACCGGGGAGCTGTTTTTT. Translated, it gives CASGLAENTGELFF. V is TRBV4-3 and J is TRBJ2-2, with 10 bases lining up with TRBD2. V was clipped by 8 bases and J by 2 bases; unmatched bases: 2. This CDR3 has 14 residues. The V gene's germline CDR1 is LGHNA and CDR2 YSLEER.

This clonotype has more than one count but fewer than ten. The chain is built from TRBV29-1 and TRBJ2-7, with D perhaps TRBD1 (5 bases). Deletions cut 3 bases from V and 0 bases from J, with 9 bases between. In germline, CDR1 is SQVTM, CDR2 ANQGSEA. The CDR3 contains 13 residues. CDR3 nucleotide sequence: TGCAGCGTTGATGACAGTACCTCCTACGAGCAGTACTTC. Translating gives CSVDDSTSYEQYF.

V is TRBV4-2 and J is TRBJ2-5; TRBD2 agrees at 9 bases. The length of the CDR3 is 16 residues. The trim removed 0 bases at V and 4 bases at J, leaving 6 bases unmatched. Per germline, CDR1 LGHNA and CDR2 YNFKEQ. The CDR3 spells CASSQDWGLAVETQYF. The CDR3 bases are TGTGCCAGCAGCCAAGATTGGGGACTAGCAGTAGAGACCCAGTACTTC.

This clonotype was recorded many times. The chain couples TRBV2 to TRBJ1-1; possible D gene TRBD1, 6 bases. Germline lookup yields CDR1 SNHLY and CDR2 FYNNEI. There are 13 residues in the CDR3. The V and J ends lost 5 bases and 4 bases respectively, with 11 bases between them. CDR3 amino acids: CASSSTGITEAFF. DNA for the CDR3: TGTGCCAGCAGTTCTACAGGGATCACTGAAGCTTTCTTT.

This clonotype was picked up many times. The chain joins TRBV28 to TRBJ2-5; 11 nucleotides line up with TRBD2. Unmatched junction bases numbered 11, after V lost 6 bases and J lost 5 bases. This CDR3 has 16 residues. The germline gives CDR1 MDHEN, CDR2 SYDVKM. In nucleotides, the CDR3 is TGTGCCAGCAGATTTCTTAGCGGGGGGGCCCGGGAGACCCAGTACTTC. This encodes CASRFLSGGARETQYF.

In this sample, this clonotype turned up a few times. The gene calls are TRBV7-9 and TRBJ2-7; no clear D gene. From germline, CDR1 is SEHNR and CDR2 FQNEAQ (reference sequence). The CDR3 spans 14 residues. Trimming removed 2 bases from V and 7 bases from J, with 15 bases in between. The CDR3 region is CASSLNLIVGEQYF. The CDR3 coding sequence is TGTGCCAGCAGCTTAAACCTAATTGTAGGAGAGCAGTACTTC.

This clonotype was counted at least ten times. V and J are TRBV7-9 and TRBJ2-7, with 8 bases that match TRBD2. This CDR3 contains 13 residues. Germline CDR1 SEHNR, CDR2 FQNEAQ (reference sequence). CDR3 DNA sequence: TGTGCGCTTACCCCTGGCCGGGAGGGCGAGCAGTACTTC. Encoded protein: CALTPGREGEQYF.

The CDR3 reads CASSIAAGGQPQHF. CDR3 DNA: TGTGCCAGTAGTATTGCAGCCGGAGGTCAGCCCCAGCATTTT. The rearrangement joins TRBV19 to TRBJ1-5; D is ambiguous. Deletions cut 3 bases from V and 6 bases from J, with 12 bases between. The CDR3 covers 14 residues. Germline CDR1 reads LNHDA; CDR2 reads SQIVND (reference sequence).

This CDR3 is CASSPTLDPGDTEQYF. The CDR3 bases are TGTGCCAGCAGTCCTACGCTTGACCCGGGGGACACGGAGCAGTACTTC. The rearrangement links TRBV12-3 or TRBV12-4 to TRBJ2-7; either TRBD1 or TRBD2 may fit D (6 bases each). The ends were cut back, 5 bases at V and 7 bases at J, with 24 bases in the middle. This CDR3 has 16 amino acids.

This clonotype showed up just a few times. The chain employs TRBV7-3 and TRBJ2-2; 12 positions match TRBD2. V shed 5 bases and J 3 bases; nucleotides not matched to a gene: 4. This CDR3 is 16 amino acids long. Germline CDR1 reads SGHTA; CDR2 reads FQGTGA. The CDR3 sequence: CASSLAGGPYTGELFF. The CDR3 coding sequence is TGTGCCAGCAGCCTAGCGGGAGGGCCTTACACCGGGGAGCTGTTTTTT. Full variable domain (remainder filled in from reference TRBV7-3 and TRBJ2-2): GAGVSQTPSNKVTEKGKYVELRCDPISGHTALYWYRQSLGQGPEFLIYFQGTGAADDSGLPNDRFFAVRPEGSVSTLKIQRTERGDSAVYLCASSLAGGPYTGELFFGEGSRLTVL.

This clonotype was recorded at least ten times. The gene calls are TRBV5-1 and TRBJ1-1; D call uncertain. Per the germline V gene, CDR1 is SGHRS and CDR2 is YFSETQ. CDR3 length equals 15 residues. The ends were cut back, 0 bases at V and 1 base at J, with 10 bases in the middle. The CDR3 DNA is TGCGCCAGCAGCTTGGAATCACCTGGGAACACTGAAGCTTTCTTT. Translating gives CASSLESPGNTEAFF.